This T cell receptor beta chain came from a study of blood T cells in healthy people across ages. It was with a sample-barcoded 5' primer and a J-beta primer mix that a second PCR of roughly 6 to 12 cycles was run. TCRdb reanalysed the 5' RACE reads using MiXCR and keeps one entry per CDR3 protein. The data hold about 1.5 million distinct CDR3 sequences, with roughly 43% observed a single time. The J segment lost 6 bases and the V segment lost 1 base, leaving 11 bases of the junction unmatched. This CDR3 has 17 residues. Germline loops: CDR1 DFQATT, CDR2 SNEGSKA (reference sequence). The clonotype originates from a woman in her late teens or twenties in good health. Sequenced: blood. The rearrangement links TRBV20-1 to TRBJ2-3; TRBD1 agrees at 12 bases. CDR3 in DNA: TGCAGTGCTAGAGGGGCCCCGGGACAGGGGGCAGGGGATACGCAGTATTTT. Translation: CSARGAPGQGAGDTQYF.